This section outlines one T cell receptor beta chain sequence together with its context. Germline lookup yields CDR1 LGHNA and CDR2 YSLEER. This CDR3 region has 13 residues. With 4 bases clipped from V and 6 bases from J, the junction kept 0 bases outside the gene matches. In the authors' workflow: Reference gene primer amplification in the assay estimated nucleated cell counts. Profiling relied on immunoSEQ multiplex PCR, and the TCRdb table lists in-frame clones only, not all of them. For V, J and clone size, that table is used; D and trimming come from the DNA. The top ten clones hold 3.1% of a sample with about 53,000 clones, 90% of them seen once. The data were obtained in a study of blood T cell repertoires in COVID-19. Study-level background: Italy, Spain and the United States were the sources of the convalescent and acute COVID-19 samples. The analysed material was cDNA or gDNA that came from T cells, B-cell-depleted T cells, or PBMCs.

The clonotype comes from a human donor in a cohort sampled during active COVID-19. This chain connects TRBV4-3 to TRBJ2-2, with 9 bases fitting TRBD1. The sequenced sample was peripheral blood. CDR3 sequence (DNA): TGCGCCAGCAGCCGGACAGGGGCCGGGGAGCTGTTTTTT. Its protein product is CASSRTGAGELFF.